This T cell receptor (beta chain) was recorded in a study of blood T cell repertoires in COVID-19. Overall study: Sources were T cells, B-cell-depleted T cells, or PBMCs; the material itself was cDNA or gDNA.

V lost 5 bases to trimming and J lost 2 bases; unmatched junction nucleotides: 4. The germline gives CDR1 SGHDN, CDR2 FVKESK. This CDR3 is 14 amino acids long. Authors' processing steps: Amplifying reference gene primers gave estimates of nucleated cell counts. Profiling relied on immunoSEQ multiplex PCR, and the TCRdb table lists in-frame clones only, not all of them. From that table come the V and J calls and clone size; the DNA was used to work out D and trimming. The sample consists of about 110,000 clones, approximately 80% of them appearing once. The chain couples TRBV14 to TRBJ2-7, with TRBD1 matching 9 bases. Sequenced: peripheral blood. The receptor comes from a woman over 75 with active or convalescent COVID-19. The CDR3 here is CASSRGQGPYEQYF. The CDR3 DNA reads TGTGCCAGCAGCAGAGGACAGGGGCCCTACGAGCAGTACTTC.